The T cell receptor beta chain under discussion was sequenced for a study of T cells in Graves' hyperthyroidism and ophthalmopathy. About the study: Peripheral blood sampling occurred at initial diagnosis, before any treatment.

PBMCs were collected from a roughly 9.7 ml volume of fresh peripheral blood. This CDR3 has 15 amino acids. Germline CDR1 MNHNS, CDR2 SASEGT. V was clipped by 6 bases and J by 0 bases, with 14 bases between them. TCR beta CDR3 sequences were amplified from RNA transcripts. First-round RT-PCR targeting the TCR CDR3 was performed with the HTBI primer set. TCRdb recomputed calls from the multiplex PCR reads with MiXCR, one row per CDR3 protein. The sample has hundreds of thousands of distinct CDR3 sequences; about 14% are singletons. This clonotype was found many times. Sequencing input: blood. The genes are TRBV6-1 and TRBJ1-1; tentative D call: TRBD1 (5 bases). This clonotype originated in a woman between 45 and 60 years old with Graves' ophthalmopathy. The CDR3 here is CASRFGGRMNTEAFF. DNA of the CDR3: TGTGCCAGCAGGTTTGGGGGACGGATGAACACTGAAGCTTTCTTT.